One sample yielded the 21 T cell receptor beta chains listed below, sequenced in a study of graft-versus-host responses after intestinal transplantation. Here immunoSEQ multiplex PCR was the method, and the copy in TCRdb shows in-frame clones only, minus some. The table records about 12,000 clones, around 82% of them present only once. This specimen was PBMCs, taken approximately 120 days after transplant. The receptor set was obtained from a human patient who received an intestinal transplant, so some T cells may come from the graft donor.

V gene TRBV9 combines with J gene TRBJ2-7; D is uncertain. V lost 4 bases to trimming and J lost 7 bases, with 12 bases between them. Per germline, CDR1 SGDLS and CDR2 YYNGEE. The CDR3 is 12 amino acids. The CDR3 loop is CASSHPGPEQYF. The DNA of the CDR3 is TGTGCCAGCAGCCACCCGGGCCCAGAGCAGTACTTC.

The chain is built from TRBV11-3 and TRBJ1-1; D unclear. Deletions cut 5 bases from V and 1 base from J, with 8 bases between. Germline loops: CDR1 SGHNT, CDR2 YENEEA. CDR3 size: 13 residues. The CDR3: CASSGPGNTEAFF. The CDR3 coding sequence is TGTGCCAGCAGCGGCCCGGGGAACACTGAAGCTTTCTTT. The whole variable domain, remainder taken from reference TRBV11-3 and TRBJ1-1, is EAGVVQSPRYKIIEKKQPVAFWCNPISGHNTLYWYLQNLGQGPELLIRYENEEAVDDSQLPKDRFSAERLKGVDSTLKIQPAELGDSAVYLCASSGPGNTEAFFGQGTRLTVV.

This chain links TRBV6-5 with TRBJ2-1; 8 nucleotides align to TRBD2. CDR3 length equals 15 residues. Germline-derived CDR1 and CDR2 are MNHEY and SVGAGI. Germline trimming cut 3 bases from V and 10 bases from J; bases unmatched to any gene: 11. Here the CDR3 DNA reads TGTGCCAGCAGTTATTCGGAACTAGCGGCAGGGGAGCAGTTCTTC. Encoded protein: CASSYSELAAGEQFF.

The V and J genes are TRBV28 and TRBJ2-3; D may match TRBD1 or TRBD2 (7 bases each). CDR1 and CDR2 (germline): MDHEN, SYDVKM. CDR3 size: 18 residues. Trimming left V 3 bases short and J 5 bases short, with 24 bases between. The CDR3 nucleotides read TGTGCCAGCAGTTTGGGGTTAGGGGGCGGGAGACTTGGAGATACGCAGTATTTT. Translation gives CASSLGLGGGRLGDTQYF.

V is TRBV6-5 and J is TRBJ2-3; tentative D call: TRBD2 (5 bases). Germline V gene lookup returns CDR1 MNHEY and CDR2 SVGAGI. CDR3 size: 14 residues. Between the trimmed V and J ends, which lost 5 bases and 2 bases, there was a span of 11 bases. CDR3 nucleotide sequence: TGTGCCAGCAGTCCCTCGGAGGTCACAGATACGCAGTATTTT. Amino acid sequence: CASSPSEVTDTQYF.

The chain combines TRBV12-5 with TRBJ2-7; D perhaps matches TRBD1 (5 bases). Trimming shortened V by 0 bases and J by 6 bases, and 9 bases separated the two germline ends. The CDR3 extends over 13 amino acids. Germline V lookup: CDR1 LGHNT, CDR2 FRNRAP. Here the CDR3 reads CASGLVGRSEQYF. The CDR3 DNA follows: TGTGCTAGTGGTTTGGTGGGGCGTTCCGAGCAGTACTTC.

CDR3 nucleotides: TGTGCCAGCAGCCTCAGGAAGATCGAAGCTTTCTTT. This sequence encodes CASSLRKIEAFF. The gene calls are TRBV6-5 and TRBJ1-1; D remains unclear. V dropped 6 bases and J dropped 8 bases, with 13 bases sitting between them. This CDR3 contains 12 residues. Germline V gives CDR1 MNHEY, CDR2 SVGAGI.

This sequence joins TRBV30 and TRBJ2-1; tentatively, D is TRBD1 or TRBD2 (5 bases each). The V end was cut by 3 bases, the J end by 8 bases, with 17 bases between. The CDR3 contains 14 residues. Germline assignment: CDR1 GTSNPN and CDR2 SVGIG (reference sequence). This CDR3 reads CAWSPSIRGDEQFF. In DNA form, the CDR3 reads TGTGCCTGGAGCCCTTCGATCCGGGGCGATGAGCAGTTCTTC.

The chain carries TRBV11-2 and TRBJ2-1; D is uncertain. Between the trimmed V and J ends, which lost 1 base and 5 bases, there was a span of 6 bases. The CDR3 has 13 residues. Per germline, CDR1 SGHAT and CDR2 FQNNGV. CDR3 loop: CASSLGQNNEQFF. The CDR3 DNA is TGTGCCAGCAGCTTAGGGCAGAACAATGAGCAGTTCTTC.

This sequence joins TRBV5-1 and TRBJ2-7; TRBD1 agrees at 7 bases. Trimming cost V 5 bases and J 3 bases; bases outside gene matches: 8. Germline V lookup: CDR1 SGHRS, CDR2 YFSETQ. This CDR3 contains 14 residues. The CDR3 reads CASREAGTDYEQYF. The CDR3 DNA reads TGCGCCAGCAGGGAAGCCGGGACAGACTACGAGCAGTACTTC.

This clone appeared once. This sequence joins TRBV25-1 and TRBJ2-1, with 12 positions matching TRBD2. The ends lost 5 bases at V and 2 bases at J; junction bases unmatched: 4. The CDR3 length is 16 residues. Germline CDR1 MGHDK, CDR2 SYGVNS. This CDR3 is CASSPLAGGTYNEQFF. The CDR3, as DNA: TGTGCCAGCAGTCCCCTAGCGGGAGGGACCTACAATGAGCAGTTCTTC. Supplemented by reference TRBV25-1 and TRBJ2-1, the full variable domain reads EADIYQTPRYLVIGTGKKITLECSQTMGHDKMYWYQQDPGMELHLIHYSYGVNSTEKGDLSSESTVSRIRTEHFPLTLESARPSHTSQYLCASSPLAGGTYNEQFFGPGTRLTVL.

CDR3 sequence reads: CASSIFGGGVGEQFF. CDR3 in DNA: TGTGCCAGTAGTATCTTTGGGGGAGGGGTAGGTGAGCAGTTCTTC. The V call is TRBV19, the J call TRBJ2-1, with 7 bases fitting TRBD2. Germline assignment: CDR1 LNHDA and CDR2 SQIVND (reference sequence). The trim removed 3 bases at V and 9 bases at J, leaving 11 bases unmatched. The CDR3 length is 15 residues.

This clone has a handful of counts. The chain recombines TRBV6-4 with TRBJ1-5; TRBD1 matches at 7 bases. The V and J ends lost 6 bases and 2 bases, in that order; junction bases with no gene match: 7. The CDR3 extends over 15 amino acids. The germline gives CDR1 MRHNA, CDR2 SNTAGT. The CDR3 sequence: CASSDGTEGNQPQHF. CDR3 sequence (DNA): TGTGCCAGCAGCGATGGGACAGAGGGCAATCAGCCCCAGCATTTT.

The chain has TRBV15 and TRBJ1-5; no definite D call. The germline gives CDR1 LNHNV, CDR2 YYDKDF (reference sequence). Trimming took 5 bases from V and 2 from J, leaving 13 bases between them. The CDR3 consists of 15 residues. This CDR3 reads CATSLGSGGNQPQHF. For the CDR3, the DNA is TGTGCCACCAGCTTGGGGTCAGGTGGCAATCAGCCCCAGCATTTT.

The J gene is TRBJ2-3, the V gene TRBV6-8, with 7 bases matching TRBD1. J was trimmed by 1 base and V by 5 bases; bases with no gene match: 6. Germline V gene sequence: CDR1 MNHGY, CDR2 SAAAGT. CDR3 length equals 15 residues. Here the CDR3 reads CASSTGEGGTDTQYF. The CDR3 nucleotides read TGTGCCAGCAGTACAGGGGAAGGGGGCACAGATACGCAGTATTTT.

This chain joins TRBV5-4 and TRBJ2-4; TRBD1 is a possible D gene (6 bases). The CDR3 runs 16 residues. Germline V gives CDR1 SGHNT, CDR2 YYREEE (reference sequence). V was shortened by 3 bases and J by 1 base, with 14 bases between the two germline ends. The CDR3 sequence is CASSSPGAGAKNIQYF. The DNA of the CDR3 is TGTGCCAGCAGCTCGCCAGGGGCTGGCGCCAAAAACATTCAGTACTTC.

The chain couples TRBV7-8 to TRBJ1-3; D is uncertain. V was cut by 5 bases and J by 2 bases, with 13 bases left in between. The CDR3 is 15 amino acids. Germline V lookup: CDR1 SGHVS, CDR2 FQNEAQ. The DNA of the CDR3 is TGTGCCAGCAGCCCCGGGGTTGTGGCTGGAAACACCATATATTTT. It encodes CASSPGVVAGNTIYF. Variable domain in full (rest from reference TRBV7-8 and TRBJ1-3): GAGVSQSPRYKVAKRGQDVALRCDPISGHVSLFWYQQALGQGPEFLTYFQNEAQLDKSGLPSDRFFAERPEGSVSTLKIQRTQQEDSAVYLCASSPGVVAGNTIYFGEGSWLTVV.

This chain uses TRBV19 with TRBJ2-3; 7 bases map to TRBD2. The V gene's germline CDR1 is LNHDA and CDR2 SQIVND (reference sequence). This CDR3 is 16 amino acids long. V shed 6 bases, J shed 0 bases, and the junction held 9 bases outside the gene matches. CDR3: CASRPTSTISTDTQYF. The CDR3 DNA sequence: TGTGCCAGTAGGCCGACTAGCACTATAAGCACAGATACGCAGTATTTT.

The chain links TRBV2 to TRBJ1-6; D not certain. The CDR3 runs 13 residues. Germline loops: CDR1 SNHLY, CDR2 FYNNEI. V was pared by 4 bases and J by 5 bases, with 6 bases between. CDR3 DNA sequence: TGTGCCAGCAGTGGCTGGGATAATTCACCCCTCCACTTT. Its translation is CASSGWDNSPLHF.

The chain combines TRBV7-6 with TRBJ2-1; the D gene is possibly TRBD1 (5 bases). V dropped 1 base and J dropped 5 bases, with 15 bases sitting between them. CDR1 is SGHVS and CDR2 is FNYEAQ in the germline V gene. The CDR3 runs to 16 residues. CDR3 sequence (DNA): TGTGCCAGCAGCTTAGTTTCGATCAGGGAACACAATGAGCAGTTCTTC. As protein: CASSLVSIREHNEQFF.

This chain's CDR3 is CASSPGQANTIYF. As DNA, the CDR3 is TGTGCCAGCAGCCCCGGACAGGCCAACACCATATATTTT. The genes are TRBV9 and TRBJ1-3; 7 nucleotides match TRBD1. The trim removed 4 bases at V and 7 bases at J, leaving 5 bases unmatched. The CDR3 covers 13 residues. Germline CDR1 reads SGDLS; CDR2 reads YYNGEE.